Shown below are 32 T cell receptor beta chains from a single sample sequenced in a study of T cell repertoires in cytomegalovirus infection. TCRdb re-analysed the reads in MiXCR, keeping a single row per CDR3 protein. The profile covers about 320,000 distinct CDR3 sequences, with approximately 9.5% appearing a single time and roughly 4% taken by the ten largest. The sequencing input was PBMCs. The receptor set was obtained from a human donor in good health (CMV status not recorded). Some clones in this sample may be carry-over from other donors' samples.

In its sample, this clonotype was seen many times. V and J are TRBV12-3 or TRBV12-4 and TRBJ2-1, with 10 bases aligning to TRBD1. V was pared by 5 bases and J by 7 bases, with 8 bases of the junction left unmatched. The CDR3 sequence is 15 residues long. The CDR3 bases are TGTGCCAGCAGTCGGGACAGGGGTTTGGAAAATGAGCAGTTCTTC. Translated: CASSRDRGLENEQFF.

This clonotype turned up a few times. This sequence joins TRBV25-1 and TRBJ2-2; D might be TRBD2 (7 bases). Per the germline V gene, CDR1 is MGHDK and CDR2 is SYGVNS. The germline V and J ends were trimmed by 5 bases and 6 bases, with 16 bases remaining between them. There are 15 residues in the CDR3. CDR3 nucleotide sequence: TGTGCCAGCAGTCCCCAGGGGAGGGGAGCCGGGGAGCTGTTTTTT. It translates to CASSPQGRGAGELFF.

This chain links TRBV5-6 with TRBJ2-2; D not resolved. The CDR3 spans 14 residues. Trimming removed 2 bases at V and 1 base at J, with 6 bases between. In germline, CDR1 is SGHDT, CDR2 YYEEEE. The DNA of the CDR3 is TGTGCCAGCAGCTTAACAGTGAACACCGGGGAGCTGTTTTTT. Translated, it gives CASSLTVNTGELFF.

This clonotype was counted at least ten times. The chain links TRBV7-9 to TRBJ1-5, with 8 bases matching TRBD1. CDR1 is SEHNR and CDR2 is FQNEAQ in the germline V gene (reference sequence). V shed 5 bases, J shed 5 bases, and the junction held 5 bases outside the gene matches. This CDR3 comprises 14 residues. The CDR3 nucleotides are TGTGCCAGCAGCCCGGGACAGGTTCATCAGCCCCAGCATTTT. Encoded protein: CASSPGQVHQPQHF.

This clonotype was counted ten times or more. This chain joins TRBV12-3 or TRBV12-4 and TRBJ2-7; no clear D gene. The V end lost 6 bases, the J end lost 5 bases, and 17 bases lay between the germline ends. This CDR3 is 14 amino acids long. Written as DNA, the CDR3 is TGTGCCAGCAGATTTCGGACCGAGGCCCACGAGCAGTACTTC. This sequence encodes CASRFRTEAHEQYF.

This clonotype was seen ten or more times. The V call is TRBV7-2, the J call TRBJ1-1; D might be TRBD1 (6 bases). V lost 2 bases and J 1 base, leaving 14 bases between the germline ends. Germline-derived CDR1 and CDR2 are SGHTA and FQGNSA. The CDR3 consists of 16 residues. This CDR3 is CASSLKALGANTEAFF. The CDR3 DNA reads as TGTGCCAGCAGCTTAAAAGCACTGGGGGCGAACACTGAAGCTTTCTTT.

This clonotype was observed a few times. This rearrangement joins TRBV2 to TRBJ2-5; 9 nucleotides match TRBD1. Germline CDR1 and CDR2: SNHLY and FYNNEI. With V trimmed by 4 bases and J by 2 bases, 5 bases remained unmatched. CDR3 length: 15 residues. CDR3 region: CASSGSDRGQETQYF. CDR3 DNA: TGTGCCAGCAGTGGATCCGACAGGGGGCAAGAGACCCAGTACTTC.

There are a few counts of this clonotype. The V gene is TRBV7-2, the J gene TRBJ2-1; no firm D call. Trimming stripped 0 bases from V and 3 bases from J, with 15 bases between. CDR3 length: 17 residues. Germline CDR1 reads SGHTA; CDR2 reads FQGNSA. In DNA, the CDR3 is TGTGCCAGCAGCTTAGCGCTAACTACATTTCTCTACAATGAGCAGTTCTTC. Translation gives CASSLALTTFLYNEQFF.

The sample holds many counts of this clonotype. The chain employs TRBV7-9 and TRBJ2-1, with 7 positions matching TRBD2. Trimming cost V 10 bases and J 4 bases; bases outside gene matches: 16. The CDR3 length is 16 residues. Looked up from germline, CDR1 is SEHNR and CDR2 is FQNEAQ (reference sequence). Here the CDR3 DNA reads TGTGCCATCCCAACCCGGAACGGGGGGATTTACAATGAGCAGTTCTTC. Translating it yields CAIPTRNGGIYNEQFF.

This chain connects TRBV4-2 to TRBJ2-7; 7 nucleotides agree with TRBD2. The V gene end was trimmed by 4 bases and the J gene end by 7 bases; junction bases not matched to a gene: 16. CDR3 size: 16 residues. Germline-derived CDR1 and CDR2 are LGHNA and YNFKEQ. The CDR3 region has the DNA TGTGCCAGCAGCCCGAATCCGGGAGCGGGGCCTCGGGAGCAGTACTTC. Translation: CASSPNPGAGPREQYF.

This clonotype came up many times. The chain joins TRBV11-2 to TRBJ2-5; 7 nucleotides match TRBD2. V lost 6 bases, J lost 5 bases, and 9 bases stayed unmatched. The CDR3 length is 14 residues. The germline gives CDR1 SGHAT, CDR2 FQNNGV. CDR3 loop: CASRNPGLRETQYF. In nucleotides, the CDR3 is TGTGCCAGCAGAAACCCGGGACTAAGGGAGACCCAGTACTTC. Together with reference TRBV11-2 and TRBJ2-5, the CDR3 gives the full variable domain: EAGVAQSPRYKIIEKRQSVAFWCNPISGHATLYWYQQILGQGPKLLIQFQNNGVVDDSQLPKDRFSAERLKGVDSTLKIQPAKLEDSAVYLCASRNPGLRETQYFGPGTRLLVL.

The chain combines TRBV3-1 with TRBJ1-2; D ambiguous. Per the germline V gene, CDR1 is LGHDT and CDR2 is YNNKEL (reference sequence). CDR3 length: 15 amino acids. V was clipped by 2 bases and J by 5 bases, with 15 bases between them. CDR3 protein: CASSQPTGGGYGYTF. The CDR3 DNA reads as TGTGCCAGCAGCCAACCCACCGGCGGAGGATATGGCTACACCTTC.

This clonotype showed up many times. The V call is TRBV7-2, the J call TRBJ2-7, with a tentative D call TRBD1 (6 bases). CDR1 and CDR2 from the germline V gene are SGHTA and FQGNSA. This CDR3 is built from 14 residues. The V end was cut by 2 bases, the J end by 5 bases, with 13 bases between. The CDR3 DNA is TGTGCCAGCAGCTTACTGGGGGCCCAGGACGAGCAGTACTTC. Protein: CASSLLGAQDEQYF.

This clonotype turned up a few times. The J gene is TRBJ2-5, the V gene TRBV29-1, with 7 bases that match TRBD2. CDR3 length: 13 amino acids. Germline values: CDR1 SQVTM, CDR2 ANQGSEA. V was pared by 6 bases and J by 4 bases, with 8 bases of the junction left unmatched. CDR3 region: CSVRGPGGETQYF. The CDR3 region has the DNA TGCAGCGTGAGGGGACCGGGGGGAGAGACCCAGTACTTC.

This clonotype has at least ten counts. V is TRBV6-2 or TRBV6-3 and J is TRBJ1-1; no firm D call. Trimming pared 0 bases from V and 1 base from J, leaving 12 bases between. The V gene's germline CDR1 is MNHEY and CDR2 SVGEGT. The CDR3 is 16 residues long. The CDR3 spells CASSYSAATSNTEAFF. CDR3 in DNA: TGTGCCAGCAGTTACTCGGCAGCCACTTCGAACACTGAAGCTTTCTTT.

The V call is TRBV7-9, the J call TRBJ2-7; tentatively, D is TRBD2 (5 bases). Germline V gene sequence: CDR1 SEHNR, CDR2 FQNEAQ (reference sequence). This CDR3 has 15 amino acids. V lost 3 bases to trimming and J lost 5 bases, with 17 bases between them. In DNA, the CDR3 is TGTGCCAGCAGCTTCCGGGTGGGGAGATCCCACGAGCAGTACTTC. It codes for CASSFRVGRSHEQYF. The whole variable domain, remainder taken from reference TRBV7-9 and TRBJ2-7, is DTGVSQNPRHKITKRGQNVTFRCDPISEHNRLYWYRQTLGQGPEFLTYFQNEAQLEKSRLLSDRFSAERPKGSFSTLEIQRTEQGDSAMYLCASSFRVGRSHEQYFGPGTRLTVT.

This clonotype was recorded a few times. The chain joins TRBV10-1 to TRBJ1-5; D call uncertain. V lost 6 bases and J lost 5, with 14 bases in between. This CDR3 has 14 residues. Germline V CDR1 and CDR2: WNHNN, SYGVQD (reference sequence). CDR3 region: CASRNIGRDQPQHF. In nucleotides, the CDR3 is TGCGCCAGCAGAAATATTGGGCGAGATCAGCCCCAGCATTTT.

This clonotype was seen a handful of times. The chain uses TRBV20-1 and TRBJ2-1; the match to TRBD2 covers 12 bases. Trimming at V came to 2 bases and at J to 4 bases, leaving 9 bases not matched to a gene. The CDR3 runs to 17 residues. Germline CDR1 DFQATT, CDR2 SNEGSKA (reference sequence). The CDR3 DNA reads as TGCAGTGCTAGATCCTCCTTTCTAGCGGGGGGGTACAATGAGCAGTTCTTC. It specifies CSARSSFLAGGYNEQFF.

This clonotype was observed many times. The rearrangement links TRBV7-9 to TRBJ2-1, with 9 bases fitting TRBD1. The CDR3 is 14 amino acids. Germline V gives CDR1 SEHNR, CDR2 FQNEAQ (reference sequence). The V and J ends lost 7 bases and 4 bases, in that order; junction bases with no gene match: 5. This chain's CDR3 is CASNGQGMYNEQFF. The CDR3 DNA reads TGTGCCAGCAATGGACAGGGGATGTACAATGAGCAGTTCTTC.

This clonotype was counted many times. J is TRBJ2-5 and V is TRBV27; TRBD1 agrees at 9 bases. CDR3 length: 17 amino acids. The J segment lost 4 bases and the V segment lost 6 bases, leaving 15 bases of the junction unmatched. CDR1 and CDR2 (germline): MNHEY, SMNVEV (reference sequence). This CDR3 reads CASRHLLGTGRIETQYF. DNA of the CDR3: TGTGCCAGCAGGCATCTATTGGGGACAGGGAGAATAGAGACCCAGTACTTC.

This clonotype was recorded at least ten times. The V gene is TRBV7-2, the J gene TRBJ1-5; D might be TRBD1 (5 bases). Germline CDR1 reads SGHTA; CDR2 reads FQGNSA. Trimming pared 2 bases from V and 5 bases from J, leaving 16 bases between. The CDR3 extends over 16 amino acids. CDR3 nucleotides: TGTGCCAGCAGCTTATCCGGAGGACATCGGGATCAGCCCCAGCATTTT. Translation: CASSLSGGHRDQPQHF.

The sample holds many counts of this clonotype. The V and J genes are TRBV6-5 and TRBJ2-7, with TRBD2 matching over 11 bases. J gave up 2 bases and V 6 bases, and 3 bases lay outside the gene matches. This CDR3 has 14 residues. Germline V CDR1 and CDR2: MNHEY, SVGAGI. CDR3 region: CASRRLAGPYEQYF. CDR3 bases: TGTGCCAGCAGGAGACTAGCGGGGCCCTACGAGCAGTACTTC.

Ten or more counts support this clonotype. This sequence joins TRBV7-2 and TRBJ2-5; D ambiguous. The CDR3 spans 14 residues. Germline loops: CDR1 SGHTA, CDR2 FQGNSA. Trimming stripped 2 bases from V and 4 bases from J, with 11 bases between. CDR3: CASSLNKLLETQYF. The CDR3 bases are TGTGCCAGCAGCTTAAACAAGTTATTAGAGACCCAGTACTTC. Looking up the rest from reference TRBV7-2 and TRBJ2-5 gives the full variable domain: GAGVSQSPSNKVTEKGKDVELRCDPISGHTALYWYRQSLGQGLEFLIYFQGNSAPDKSGLPSDRFSAERTGGSVSTLTIQRTQQEDSAVYLCASSLNKLLETQYFGPGTRLLVL.

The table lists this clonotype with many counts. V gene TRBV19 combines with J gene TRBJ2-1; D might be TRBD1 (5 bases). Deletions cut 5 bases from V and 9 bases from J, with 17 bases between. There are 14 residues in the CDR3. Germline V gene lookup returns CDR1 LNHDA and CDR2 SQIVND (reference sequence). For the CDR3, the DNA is TGTGCCAGTAGTCGCCCTAGGGGAAAGGGTGAGCAGTTCTTC. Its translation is CASSRPRGKGEQFF.

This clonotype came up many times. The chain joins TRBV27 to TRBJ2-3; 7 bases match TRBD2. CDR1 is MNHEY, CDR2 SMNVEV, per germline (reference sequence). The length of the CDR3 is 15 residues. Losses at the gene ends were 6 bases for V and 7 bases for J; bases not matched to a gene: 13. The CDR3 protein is CASRVIGTTLNTQYF. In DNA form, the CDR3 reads TGTGCCAGCAGAGTAATCGGGACTACACTAAATACGCAGTATTTT.

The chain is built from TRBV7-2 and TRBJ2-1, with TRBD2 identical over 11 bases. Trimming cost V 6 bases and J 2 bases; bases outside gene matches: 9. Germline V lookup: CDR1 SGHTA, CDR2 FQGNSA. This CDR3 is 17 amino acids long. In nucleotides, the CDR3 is TGTGCCAGCAGTCGCTGGTCGGGACTAGCGGCCTACAATGAGCAGTTCTTC. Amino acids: CASSRWSGLAAYNEQFF.

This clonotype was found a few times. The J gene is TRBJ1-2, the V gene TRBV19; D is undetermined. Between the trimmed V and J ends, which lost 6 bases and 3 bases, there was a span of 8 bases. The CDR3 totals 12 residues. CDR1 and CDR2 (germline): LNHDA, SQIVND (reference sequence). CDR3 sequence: CASRQRDYGYTF. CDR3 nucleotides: TGTGCCAGTAGACAGAGAGACTATGGCTACACCTTC.

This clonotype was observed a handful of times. CDR3 DNA: TGTGCCAGCAGCCAATTTCTTCCCCAAGGGGTAGCGGGGGGGCCGGAGACCCAGTACTTC. Protein: CASSQFLPQGVAGGPETQYF. V and J are TRBV4-2 and TRBJ2-5; 11 bases map to TRBD2. Per the germline V gene, CDR1 is LGHNA and CDR2 is YNFKEQ. The CDR3 covers 20 residues. With V trimmed by 2 bases and J by 5 bases, 19 bases remained unmatched.

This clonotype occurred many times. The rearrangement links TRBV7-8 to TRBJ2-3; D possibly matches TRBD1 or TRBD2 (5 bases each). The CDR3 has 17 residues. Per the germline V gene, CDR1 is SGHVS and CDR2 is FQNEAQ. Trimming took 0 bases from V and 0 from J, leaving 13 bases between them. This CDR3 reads CASSLADGAPSTDTQYF. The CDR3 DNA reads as TGTGCCAGCAGCTTAGCTGACGGGGCCCCTAGCACAGATACGCAGTATTTT.

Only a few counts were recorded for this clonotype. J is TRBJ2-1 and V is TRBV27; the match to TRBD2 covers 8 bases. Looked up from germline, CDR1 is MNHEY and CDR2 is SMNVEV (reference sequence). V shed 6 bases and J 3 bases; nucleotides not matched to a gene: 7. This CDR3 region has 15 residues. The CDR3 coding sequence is TGTGCCAGCAGATACACTAGCGGAAACTACAATGAGCAGTTCTTC. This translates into CASRYTSGNYNEQFF.

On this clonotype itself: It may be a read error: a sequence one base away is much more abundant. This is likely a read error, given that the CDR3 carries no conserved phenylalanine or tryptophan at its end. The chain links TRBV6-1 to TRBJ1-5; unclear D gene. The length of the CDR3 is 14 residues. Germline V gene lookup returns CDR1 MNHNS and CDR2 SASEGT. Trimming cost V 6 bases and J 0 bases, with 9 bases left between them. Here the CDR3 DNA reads TGTGCCAGCAGCCGTACGGATAGCAATCAGCCCCAGCATTCT. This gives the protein CASSRTDSNQPQHS.

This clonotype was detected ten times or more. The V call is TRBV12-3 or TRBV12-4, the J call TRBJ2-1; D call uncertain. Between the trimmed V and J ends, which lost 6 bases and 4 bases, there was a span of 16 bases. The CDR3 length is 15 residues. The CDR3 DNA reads TGTGCCAGCAGCAAAGGACCGACCTTGTACAATGAGCAGTTCTTC. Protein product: CASSKGPTLYNEQFF.